The rows below give T cell receptor beta chains drawn from one sample of a study of human T cells and chemical hapten exposure. TCRdb reprocessed the RACE reads with MiXCR, giving one entry per CDR3 protein. The data show tens of thousands of distinct CDR3 sequences, approximately 8% seen once. The sample in question was whole blood, obtained in connection with sensitization to the hapten diphenylcyclopropenone (DPC). The origin of the receptors is a young woman with alopecia areata. Some clones in this sample may be carry-over from other donors' samples. Each CDR3 is given with its conserved first and last residue.

TRBV27 CASSSRLGSSYNSPLHF
TRBV24-1 CATSDSTGTGFETQYF
TRBV6-5 CASSRTVNQPQHF
TRBV20-1 CSAREWENTGELFF
TRBV20-1 CSAGLATEQYF
TRBV7-6 CASSLAVAEKLFF
TRBV5-4 CASSSGVRTEAFF
TRBV5-4 CASSREGAGQAFF
TRBV15 CATRAPDYYGYTF
TRBV20-1 CSAPRRPEGQGGWGYTF
TRBV5-1 CASSLGAGYGEQFF
TRBV14 CASSPVGQGNTEAFF
TRBV12-3/TRBV12-4 CASSTSRPDNSPLHF
TRBV2 CASTLGQDYEQYF
TRBV6-5 CASSYDDRNTGELFF
TRBV5-1 CASSSGQQYQETQYF
TRBV2 CASSDPGTAYEQYF
TRBV30 CAWSGNWRSDNEQFF
TRBV7-9 CASRSTSGLTDTQYF
TRBV29-1 CSVEGGGRAADTQYF
TRBV5-4 CASSRAGADTQYF
TRBV27 CARERGPPLANTEAFF
TRBV6-1 CASSNDPNQPQHF
TRBV20-1 CSARDHKGHTEAFF
TRBV29-1 CSVADRGFDGYTF
TRBV3-1 CASSQDNTVFTYEQYF
TRBV7-2 CASSFRGSSDTQYF
TRBV6-2/TRBV6-3 CASRTGSPLHF